This entry is about one T cell receptor beta chain. Its antigen is unknown. This sample was taken from a study of T cell responses to AZD1222 COVID-19 vaccine. Some clones are missing from TCRdb's copy, which holds only in-frame ones; the method was immunoSEQ multiplex PCR. The repertoire holds fewer than 200,000 clones, with around 94% as singletons. Study-level points and caveats: Spike as a whole was targeted by vaccine-associated CD4 TCRs, dominant at 160-218 and 743-854.

This CDR3 spans 14 amino acids. The germline V gene encodes CDR1 SEHNR and CDR2 FQNEAQ (reference sequence). The V and J ends lost 3 bases and 10 bases respectively, with 13 bases between them. The TCR was taken from an adult in good health. The chain couples TRBV7-9 to TRBJ1-6, with a possible D match to TRBD1 (6 bases). The sample consisted of peripheral blood, taken on day 0 of AZD1222 vaccination. CDR3 sequence: CASSFLQGGSPLHF. The DNA for the CDR3 is TGTGCCAGCAGCTTTTTACAGGGAGGCTCACCCCTCCACTTT.